This T cell receptor beta chain was observed in a study of early T cells in non-severe SARS-CoV-2 infection (dated by TCRdb to 2020 to 2022). Background for the entire study: Because TCR sequencing was done on bulk RNA from unsorted whole blood, the alpha and beta chains could not be paired.

Overall results and qualifications from the work: Matching against VDJdb was skewed toward anti-spike CD8 responses, likely underestimated virus-specific expansions, and missed private and CD4 specificities.

This was a case-control study nested in a cohort of healthcare workers in London, UK, who had nasopharyngeal swab PCR tests and blood samples taken every week. Healthcare workers were recruited between 23 and 31 March 2020, during the week of the UK lockdown, and were followed weekly for up to about 16 weeks. Trimming removed 5 bases from V and 5 bases from J; the gene matches leave 7 bases unexplained. From cysteine to phenylalanine, the CDR3 is 15 amino acids long. CDR3 DNA is the only sequence kept; it has 45 bases, read in frame from the first base. Via the germline V gene, CDR1 is SGHVS and CDR2 FNYEAQ. This clonotype was detected ten times or more. What antigen it recognizes has not been identified. Per-base quality was not reported, and no clone a single base away is much larger than it. The method behind the library was 5' RACE. Reads for this sample came from a NextSeq 500. To correct for sequencing error and PCR bias, the TCR library protocol tagged individual cDNA molecules with unique molecular identifiers. Both TCR alpha and beta chains were sequenced, and tight co-correlation was observed between alpha and beta sequence abundances in each sample. As for the authors' bioinformatics: V gene, J gene and CDR3 annotation of TCR sequences was performed with Decombinator V4. Expanded TCRs were defined as changing significantly between any two time points under a Poisson model with p below 0.0001. TCR abundances were normalised to the total number of TCRs sequenced per sample and expressed as counts per million. TRAV1-2 paired with TRAJ12, TRAJ20 or TRAJ33 defined MAIT TCRs, while TRAV10 paired with TRAJ18 defined iNKT TCRs. VDJdb, accessed 1 November 2021, was searched for CMV, EBV and SARS-CoV-2 annotated TCRs, excluding TCRs annotated for multiple antigens. TCRdb trimmed the raw reads at Q25, called clones with MiXCR and kept productive beta chains. CDR3 protein sequences are deduplicated, and each keeps its most common genes and DNA. The V and J calls follow TCRdb's processing rather than the paper's. This sample is represented by about 90,000 distinct CDR3 sequences; around 12% of them were singletons. Jointly, the top ten make up 4% to 4.5% of the sample.

Recombination connected TRBV7-6 to TRBJ2-1, with 9 middle bases fitting TRBD2. Here the sequenced sample was whole blood, taken at baseline. This receptor was obtained from an adult who was a healthcare worker with PCR-confirmed SARS-CoV-2 infection or an uninfected control (not recorded which). The nucleotide sequence is given as TGTGCCAGCAGCAACGTAGCGGGGGCAGACAATGAGCAGTTCTTC. Its translation is CASSNVAGADNEQFF.